The sample holds many counts of the clone carrying this T cell receptor beta chain. The antigen remains unidentified. The sample belongs to a study of CD8 T cells in ankylosing spondylitis. Each TCR beta library was made by quantitative 5'-RACE that incorporated molecular barcodes. TCRdb independently ran MiXCR on the 5' RACE reads; one entry per CDR3 protein. The sample shows more than 250,000 distinct CDR3 sequences, 11% of them seen only once. Broader study findings: Reportedly, significant enrichment of disease-linked clones occurred in matched ankylosing spondylitis synovial fluid. It appeared that ankylosing spondylitis blood was characterized by a TCR beta motif of 8 or 9 highly homologous variants.

CDR3 length: 15 residues. Germline assignment: CDR1 SQVTM and CDR2 ANQGSEA. The V segment lost 6 bases and the J segment 9 bases; nucleotides outside the gene matches: 16. This chain uses TRBV29-1 with TRBJ2-1; 8 positions match TRBD1. Sequencing used blood, either unsorted or a sorted T cell fraction (not recorded which). The clonotype was recovered from a female donor with ankylosing spondylitis or in good health (not recorded which). CDR3 nucleotides: TGCAGCGTCGCCGGGACAGGTACCCCCGTAGTTGAGCAGTTCTTC. Protein sequence: CSVAGTGTPVVEQFF.